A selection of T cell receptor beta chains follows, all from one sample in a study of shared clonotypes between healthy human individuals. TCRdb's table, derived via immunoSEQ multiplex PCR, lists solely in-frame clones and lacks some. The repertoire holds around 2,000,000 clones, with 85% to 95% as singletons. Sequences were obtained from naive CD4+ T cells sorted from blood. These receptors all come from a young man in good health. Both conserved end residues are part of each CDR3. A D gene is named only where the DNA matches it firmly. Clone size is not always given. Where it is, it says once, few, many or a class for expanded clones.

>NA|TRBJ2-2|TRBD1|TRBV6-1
CASSDRTGSTGELFF
TGTGCCAGCAGTGATAGGACAGGGAGCACCGGGGAGCTGTTTTTT
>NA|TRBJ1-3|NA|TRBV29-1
CSVAGINPGNTIYF
TGCAGCGTTGCTGGGATCAACCCTGGAAACACCATATATTTT
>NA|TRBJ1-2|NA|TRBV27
CASSLKGRRYGYTF
TGTGCCAGCAGTTTAAAAGGACGGCGATATGGCTACACCTTC
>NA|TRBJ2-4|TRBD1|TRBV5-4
CASSSTGGNIQYF
TGTGCCAGCAGCAGCACAGGGGGGAACATTCAGTACTTC
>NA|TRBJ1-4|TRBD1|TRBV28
CASSTTGDGEKLFF
TGTGCCAGCAGTACGACAGGGGACGGTGAAAAACTGTTTTTT
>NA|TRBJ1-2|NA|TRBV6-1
CASSDPDFYGYTF
TGTGCCAGCAGTGACCCGGACTTCTATGGCTACACCTTC
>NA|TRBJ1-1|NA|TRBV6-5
CASSPRPWADEAFF
TGTGCCAGCAGTCCCAGGCCTTGGGCTGACGAAGCTTTCTTT
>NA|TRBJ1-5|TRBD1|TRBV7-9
CASSLGTGTGNNQPQHF
TGTGCCAGCAGCTTAGGAACGGGGACAGGGAACAATCAGCCCCAGCATTTT
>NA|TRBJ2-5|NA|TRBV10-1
CASSELEGEEGGRYQETQYF
TGCGCCAGCAGTGAGTTGGAGGGGGAGGAAGGAGGTCGTTACCAAGAGACCCAGTACTTC
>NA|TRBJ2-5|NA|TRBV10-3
CATRNVGGETQYF
TGTGCCACCCGAAACGTCGGAGGGGAGACCCAGTACTTC
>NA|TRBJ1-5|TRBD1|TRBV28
CASSPGQGNDQPQHF
TGTGCCAGCAGTCCGGGACAGGGTAATGATCAGCCCCAGCATTTT
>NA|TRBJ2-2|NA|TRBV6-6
CASSALEVTGELFF
TGTGCCAGCAGCGCCTTGGAGGTCACCGGGGAGCTGTTTTTT
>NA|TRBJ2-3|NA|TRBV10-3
CAIRGDPIDTQYF
TGTGCCATCCGGGGAGACCCCATCGATACGCAGTATTTT
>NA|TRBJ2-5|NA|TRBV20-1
CSASPEETQYF
TGCAGTGCTAGTCCGGAAGAGACCCAGTACTTC
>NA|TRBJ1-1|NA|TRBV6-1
CASKKGGGLDTEAFF
TGTGCCAGCAAGAAAGGGGGGGGTCTGGACACTGAAGCTTTCTTT
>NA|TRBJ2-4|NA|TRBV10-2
CASSPGVIQYF
TGCGCCAGCAGCCCGGGAGTCATTCAGTACTTC
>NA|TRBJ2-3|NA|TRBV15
CATSNQGGTDTQYF
TGTGCCACCAGCAACCAAGGGGGTACAGATACGCAGTATTTT
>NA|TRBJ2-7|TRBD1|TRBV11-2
CASSLKVPGQGMGQYF
TGTGCCAGCAGCCTTAAAGTCCCGGGACAGGGGATGGGGCAGTACTTC
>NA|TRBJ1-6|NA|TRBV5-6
CASSFLVLGGLSPLHF
TGTGCCAGCAGCTTTCTCGTCCTTGGTGGTTTGTCACCCCTCCACTTT
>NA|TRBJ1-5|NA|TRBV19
CASSSVNPQGRQPQHF
TGTGCCAGTAGTAGCGTTAACCCCCAGGGAAGGCAGCCCCAGCATTTT
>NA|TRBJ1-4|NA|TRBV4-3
CASSQVRTLFTYEKLFF
TGCGCCAGCAGCCAAGTCAGGACCCTATTTACCTATGAAAAACTGTTTTTT
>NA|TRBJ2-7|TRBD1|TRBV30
CAWSGTGFAYEQYF
TGTGCCTGGTCCGGGACAGGTTTTGCCTACGAGCAGTACTTC
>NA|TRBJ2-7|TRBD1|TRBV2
CASTGQGAAEQYF
TGTGCCAGCACGGGACAGGGGGCAGCCGAGCAGTACTTC
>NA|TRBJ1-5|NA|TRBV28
CASRAGSTQPQHF
TGTGCCAGCAGGGCGGGGTCCACCCAGCCCCAGCATTTT
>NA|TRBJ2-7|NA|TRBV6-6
CASSPTVHEQYF
TGTGCCAGCAGCCCGACAGTCCACGAGCAGTACTTC
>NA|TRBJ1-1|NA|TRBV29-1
CSVDEKSTEAFF
TGCAGCGTTGATGAGAAGAGCACTGAAGCTTTCTTT
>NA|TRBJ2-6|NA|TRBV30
CAWSGRQFSSGANVLTF
TGTGCCTGGAGTGGAAGACAGTTCAGCTCTGGGGCCAACGTCCTGACTTTC
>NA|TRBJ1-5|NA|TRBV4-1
CASSQDTVVVAQHF
TGCGCCAGCAGCCAAGACACAGTGGTGGTGGCCCAGCATTTT
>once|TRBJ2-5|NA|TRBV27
CASSPTGLETQYF
TGTGCCAGCAGTCCGACGGGTTTAGAGACCCAGTACTTC
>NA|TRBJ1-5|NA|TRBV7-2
CASSLSSGWPQHF
TGTGCCAGCAGCTTAAGTTCGGGTTGGCCCCAGCATTTT
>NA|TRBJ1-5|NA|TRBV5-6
CASSSGRSGLRNQPQHF
TGTGCCAGCAGCTCCGGGCGGTCGGGGTTACGGAATCAGCCCCAGCATTTT
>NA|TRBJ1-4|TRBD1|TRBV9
CASSGTGAGEKLFF
TGTGCCAGCAGCGGAACAGGGGCGGGGGAAAAACTGTTTTTT
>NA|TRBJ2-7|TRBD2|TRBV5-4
CASSLPLAGATEQYF
TGTGCCAGCAGCCTCCCACTAGCGGGAGCAACCGAGCAGTACTTC
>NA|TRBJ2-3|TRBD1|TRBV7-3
CASSFIYRGSSPQSTDTQYF
TGTGCCAGCAGCTTCATATACAGGGGGTCCAGTCCTCAGAGCACAGATACGCAGTATTTT
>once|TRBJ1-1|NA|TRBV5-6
CASSLGTHGEAFF
TGTGCCAGCAGCCTCGGGACGCACGGGGAAGCTTTCTTT
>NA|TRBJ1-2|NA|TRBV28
CASTRGGPFTNYGYTF
TGTGCCAGCACTCGCGGGGGGCCTTTTACTAACTATGGCTACACCTTC
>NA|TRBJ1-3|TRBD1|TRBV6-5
CASSGRGRGKNTIYF
TGTGCCAGCAGTGGCAGGGGGCGCGGGAAAAACACCATATATTTT